This TCR beta chain derives from a study of blood T cell repertoires in COVID-19. Looking at the study overall: Acute-phase and convalescent COVID-19 samples originated in the United States, Italy and Spain. PBMCs, B-cell-depleted T cells, or T cells provided the cDNA or gDNA that made up the material.

Under the authors' procedure: Nucleated cell counts were estimated from reference gene primer amplification. Some clones are missing from TCRdb's copy, which holds only in-frame ones; the method was immunoSEQ multiplex PCR. That table is the source of V, J and clone size, and D and trimming were worked out from the DNA. The profile covers over 250,000 clones, with approximately 92% appearing a single time and 2% to 2.5% taken by the ten largest. V dropped 4 bases and J dropped 4; count of bases not matched to a gene: 7. The CDR3 is 14 residues long. Germline V gene lookup returns CDR1 SGHNT and CDR2 YYREEE (reference sequence).

This TCR was recovered from a woman younger than 35 who had recovered from COVID-19. The specimen sequenced was PBMCs or T cells enriched from blood (not recorded which). J is TRBJ1-2 and V is TRBV5-4; 7 bases line up with TRBD1. DNA for the CDR3: TGTGCCAGCAGCCACCGGGACAGACCCTATGGCTACACCTTC. Protein: CASSHRDRPYGYTF.